The entry below describes one T cell receptor (beta chain). The germline gene is not matched at one end of the junction; a read error may be the cause. The method was immunoSEQ multiplex PCR; TCRdb's version includes in-frame clones alone and lacks a portion of them. This table holds approximately 92,000 clones, roughly 80% found once. This entry comes from a study of cytotoxic CD8 clonotypes in ibrutinib-treated CLL. Background on the study: Within the patient group, around 11 were relapsed/refractory and approximately 14 treatment-naive, and roughly 18 were IGHV unmutated. Response samples were taken after a median roughly twelve months of treatment, range 6 to 36.

The CDR3 loop spans 15 amino acids. Germline-derived CDR1 and CDR2 are KGHSH and LQKENI. The authors obtained approximately 2.2 micrograms of genomic DNA from cryopreserved PBMCs for TCR beta libraries. The sample was PBMCs, taken after 24 months of ibrutinib treatment. The chain has TRBV18 and TRBJ2-5; 8 bases match TRBD1. The receptor's source is a human donor with chronic lymphocytic leukemia. This chain's CDR3 is CASLPHRGYQETQYF. The CDR3 DNA reads TGTGCCAGCTTACCACACAGGGGGTACCAAGAGACCCAGTACTTC. Supplemented by reference TRBV18 and TRBJ2-5, the full variable domain reads NAGVMQNPRHLVRRRGQEARLRCSPMKGHSHVYWYRQLPEEGLKFMVYLQKENIIDESGMPKERFSAEFPKEGPSILRIQQVVRGDSAAYFCASLPHRGYQETQYFGPGTRLLVL.